The rows below give T cell receptor beta chains drawn from one sample of a study of post-analysis software for immune sequencing data. TCRdb reprocessed the PCR reads via MiXCR and lists one record per CDR3 protein. The sample carries 750,000 to 950,000 distinct CDR3 sequences, approximately 57% recorded once. Sequenced: blood. These receptor sequences come from a girl aged 10 to 17 with multiple sclerosis. Each CDR3 is given with its conserved first and last residue. D genes are given only for firm matches. Some rows have no size entry. The others give once, few or many, or a class for an expanded clone.

D gene: NA; CDR3 length: 9; V gene: TRBV20-1; clone size: NA; J gene: TRBJ1-2; CDR3 DNA: TGCAGTGCTAAGGACGGCTACACCTTC; CDR3 protein: CSAKDGYTF
D gene: TRBD2; CDR3 length: 16; V gene: TRBV27; clone size: few; J gene: TRBJ2-7; CDR3 DNA: TGTGCCAGCAGGCCCGGGGTAGCGGGGTTTTTTAGCGAGCAGTACTTC; CDR3 protein: CASRPGVAGFFSEQYF
D gene: NA; CDR3 length: 13; V gene: TRBV29-1; clone size: NA; J gene: TRBJ2-1; CDR3 DNA: TGCAGCGTTGCGGGGGTGCTCACAAATGAGCAGTTCTTC; CDR3 protein: CSVAGVLTNEQFF
D gene: TRBD1; CDR3 length: 15; V gene: TRBV9; clone size: few; J gene: TRBJ1-1; CDR3 DNA: TGTGCCAGCAGCGTAGGGGACAGATTGAACACTGAAGCTTTCTTT; CDR3 protein: CASSVGDRLNTEAFF
D gene: TRBD2; CDR3 length: 15; V gene: TRBV20-1; clone size: few; J gene: TRBJ2-7; CDR3 DNA: TGCAGTGCTAGGAAGACGGGACTAGCCCACCACGAGCAGTACTTC; CDR3 protein: CSARKTGLAHHEQYF
D gene: TRBD2; CDR3 length: 17; V gene: TRBV10-2; clone size: NA; J gene: TRBJ2-1; CDR3 DNA: TGCGCCAGCACCCCTCGCAAATCTAGCGGAGACTACAATGAGCAGTTCTTC; CDR3 protein: CASTPRKSSGDYNEQFF
D gene: TRBD2; CDR3 length: 15; V gene: TRBV27; clone size: few; J gene: TRBJ2-7; CDR3 DNA: TGTGCCAGCAGTTCCCGTGTGGGAGGGCAATACGAGCAGTACTTC; CDR3 protein: CASSSRVGGQYEQYF
D gene: NA; CDR3 length: 14; V gene: TRBV12-3/TRBV12-4; clone size: NA; J gene: TRBJ2-1; CDR3 DNA: TGTGCCAGCAGCGAACGGGGGACTTCCAATGAGCAGTTCTTC; CDR3 protein: CASSERGTSNEQFF
D gene: TRBD2; CDR3 length: 16; V gene: TRBV6-5; clone size: NA; J gene: TRBJ2-7; CDR3 DNA: TGTGCCAGCAGTTACCTCACTAGCGGGAGGAGTGTCGAGCAGTACTTC; CDR3 protein: CASSYLTSGRSVEQYF
D gene: NA; CDR3 length: 13; V gene: TRBV28; clone size: NA; J gene: TRBJ1-1; CDR3 DNA: TGTGCCAGCAGTTTACCTCGTGACAGCGAAGCTTTCTTT; CDR3 protein: CASSLPRDSEAFF
D gene: NA; CDR3 length: 16; V gene: TRBV5-1; clone size: NA; J gene: TRBJ2-3; CDR3 DNA: TGCGCCAGCAGCTTGGTGCTAGCTAGGAGCACAGATACGCAGTATTTT; CDR3 protein: CASSLVLARSTDTQYF
D gene: TRBD1; CDR3 length: 15; V gene: TRBV6-5; clone size: few; J gene: TRBJ1-4; CDR3 DNA: TGTGCCAGCAGCCCAGAGGGGGCGCGGGTTGAAAAACTGTTTTTT; CDR3 protein: CASSPEGARVEKLFF
D gene: NA; CDR3 length: 12; V gene: TRBV20-1; clone size: NA; J gene: TRBJ2-7; CDR3 DNA: TGCAGTGCTAGAGATGGAAATGACGAGCAGTACTTC; CDR3 protein: CSARDGNDEQYF
D gene: TRBD2; CDR3 length: 15; V gene: TRBV6-6; clone size: NA; J gene: TRBJ2-2; CDR3 DNA: TGTGCCAGCAGTTACCTAGCGGAGACCACCGGGGAGCTGTTTTTT; CDR3 protein: CASSYLAETTGELFF
D gene: TRBD2; CDR3 length: 19; V gene: TRBV9; clone size: once; J gene: TRBJ2-1; CDR3 DNA: TGTGCCAGCAGCGTTGCCGGGACTAGCGGGAGTATAGGCTACAATGAGCAGTTCTTC; CDR3 protein: CASSVAGTSGSIGYNEQFF
D gene: TRBD2; CDR3 length: 15; V gene: TRBV6-1; clone size: NA; J gene: TRBJ2-1; CDR3 DNA: TGTGCCAGCAGTGCCCTAGCGGGAGGAATGAATGAGCAGTTCTTC; CDR3 protein: CASSALAGGMNEQFF
D gene: TRBD2; CDR3 length: 18; V gene: TRBV27; clone size: NA; J gene: TRBJ2-3; CDR3 DNA: TGTGCCAGCAGTTTCAACGCGGACCTAGCGGGGGGCGGAGATACGCAGTATTTT; CDR3 protein: CASSFNADLAGGGDTQYF
D gene: NA; CDR3 length: 17; V gene: TRBV7-9; clone size: NA; J gene: TRBJ2-5; CDR3 DNA: TGTGCCAGCAGGCCCTTAGGGCCCCAGGCATCGAAGGAGACCCAGTACTTC; CDR3 protein: CASRPLGPQASKETQYF
D gene: TRBD2; CDR3 length: 16; V gene: TRBV4-2; clone size: few; J gene: TRBJ2-3; CDR3 DNA: TGTGCCAGCAGTCTACTAGCGGGGGGGCGCCCAGATACGCAGTATTTT; CDR3 protein: CASSLLAGGRPDTQYF
D gene: NA; CDR3 length: 18; V gene: TRBV3-1; clone size: NA; J gene: TRBJ2-4; CDR3 DNA: TGTGCCAGCAGCCAATTCCCGCCCTTGTCTCCAGCCAAAAACATTCAGTACTTC; CDR3 protein: CASSQFPPLSPAKNIQYF